Below are 14 T cell receptor beta chains sequenced from a single sample in a study of cytomegalovirus exposure and HLA in healthy donors. The assay was immunoSEQ multiplex PCR, and TCRdb's table has in-frame clones only and misses some. The sample has 90,000 to 140,000 clones, about 86% seen once. The sample taken for sequencing was PBMCs. The receptors were gathered from a woman between 18 and 29 years old in good health and CMV-seropositive.

The V call is TRBV2, the J call TRBJ2-1, with D unresolved. Looked up from germline, CDR1 is SNHLY and CDR2 is FYNNEI. The CDR3 runs 13 residues. V was cut by 6 bases and J by 6 bases, with 12 bases left in between. The DNA for the CDR3 is TGTGCCAGCAGCGCTACTTGGAGCAATGAGCAGTTCTTC. It is translated as CASSATWSNEQFF.

The chain couples TRBV10-2 to TRBJ1-1; D might be TRBD1 (6 bases). Trimming took 6 bases from V and 5 from J, leaving 19 bases between them. Germline CDR1 WSHSY, CDR2 SAAADI. The CDR3 loop spans 15 amino acids. CDR3 nucleotide sequence: TGCGCCAGCAGGCCCTCGGGACAAGAAATAACTGAAGCTTTCTTT. Protein sequence: CASRPSGQEITEAFF.

This chain uses TRBV19 with TRBJ1-2; 8 bases map to TRBD1. The CDR3 is made up of 12 amino acids. J gave up 8 bases and V 9 bases, and 8 bases lay outside the gene matches. CDR1 is LNHDA and CDR2 is SQIVND in the germline V gene (reference sequence). In nucleotides, the CDR3 is TGTGCCAGCCAACAGGGGGGTGGAGGCTACACCTTC. Amino acid sequence: CASQQGGGGYTF.

The V gene is TRBV12-5, the J gene TRBJ2-7; 7 positions match TRBD1. This CDR3 spans 15 amino acids. The junction had 7 bases not matched to a gene; V was cut back by 1 base and J by 4 bases. Germline V gene lookup returns CDR1 LGHNT and CDR2 FRNRAP. CDR3: CASGLAGTDGYEQYF. In DNA, the CDR3 is TGTGCTAGTGGTTTGGCTGGGACAGATGGTTACGAGCAGTACTTC.

The CDR3, as DNA: TGTGCCAGCAGCACCATGCGGGCGGACACCGGGGAGCTGTTTTTT. It is translated as CASSTMRADTGELFF. J is TRBJ2-2 and V is TRBV5-4; maybe TRBD2 (5 bases). There are 15 residues in the CDR3. Deletions cut 4 bases from V and 3 bases from J, with 13 bases between. From germline, CDR1 is SGHNT and CDR2 YYREEE (reference sequence). The full variable domain, completed using reference TRBV5-4 and TRBJ2-2, is ETGVTQSPTHLIKTRGQQVTLRCSSQSGHNTVSWYQQALGQGPQFIFQYYREEENGRGNFPPRFSGLQFPNYSSELNVNALELDDSALYLCASSTMRADTGELFFGEGSRLTVL.

The J gene is TRBJ1-1, the V gene TRBV7-9; D is unresolved. CDR3 length equals 13 residues. The germline V gene has CDR1 SEHNR and CDR2 FQNEAQ (reference sequence). Deletions cut 6 bases from V and 4 bases from J, with 12 bases between. Written as DNA, the CDR3 is TGTGCCAGCAGTCGGGAGAGCGGCACTGAAGCTTTCTTT. This sequence encodes CASSRESGTEAFF.

The chain combines TRBV10-1 with TRBJ1-2; TRBD1 aligns across 9 bases. Per germline, CDR1 WNHNN and CDR2 SYGVQD (reference sequence). This CDR3 is 14 amino acids long. Trimming took 10 bases from V and 5 from J; bases not matched to a gene: 11. CDR3 coding DNA: TGCGCCATCCTCTCACAGGGGGCGCGGTATGGCTACACCTTC. Its translation: CAILSQGARYGYTF.

J is TRBJ1-3 and V is TRBV6-5; D is unresolved. The CDR3 totals 13 residues. Germline CDR1 reads MNHEY; CDR2 reads SVGAGI. Trimming shortened V by 5 bases and J by 2 bases, and 7 bases separated the two germline ends. The CDR3: CASSTDTGNTIYF. DNA of the CDR3: TGTGCCAGCAGTACCGACACTGGAAACACCATATATTTT.

CDR3 sequence reads: CASSPGTATNYGYTF. The CDR3 nucleotides are TGCGCCAGCAGCCCAGGGACAGCCACTAACTATGGCTACACCTTC. The rearrangement links TRBV5-1 to TRBJ1-2, with TRBD1 identical over 7 bases. V was clipped by 4 bases and J by 0 bases; unmatched bases: 6. CDR3 length equals 15 residues. Germline V CDR1 and CDR2: SGHRS, YFSETQ.

The V call is TRBV7-9, the J call TRBJ2-5, with 9 positions matching TRBD2. The CDR3 runs 16 residues. V shed 0 bases, J shed 1 base, and the junction held 3 bases outside the gene matches. Per the germline V gene, CDR1 is SEHNR and CDR2 is FQNEAQ (reference sequence). CDR3 DNA sequence: TGTGCCAGCAGCTTAGCGGGTAGCGGGGGCCAAGAGACCCAGTACTTC. As protein: CASSLAGSGGQETQYF.

This rearrangement joins TRBV5-1 to TRBJ2-5, with TRBD1 as a possible D gene (6 bases). The CDR3 sequence is 15 residues long. Germline lookup yields CDR1 SGHRS and CDR2 YFSETQ. V was pared by 7 bases and J by 4 bases, with 20 bases between. The DNA for the CDR3 is TGCGCCAGCGGCCCAACAGGGTCCCGAGGAGAGACCCAGTACTTC. Protein sequence: CASGPTGSRGETQYF.

V is TRBV10-1 and J is TRBJ2-1; TRBD1 matches at 7 bases. CDR1 WNHNN and CDR2 SYGVQD come from the germline V gene (reference sequence). The length of the CDR3 is 16 residues. With 0 bases clipped from V and 5 bases from J, the junction kept 7 bases outside the gene matches. The CDR3 region has the DNA TGCGCCAGCAGTGAGTCGAGGGGGCGCTTACACAATGAGCAGTTCTTC. Translating it yields CASSESRGRLHNEQFF.

This clone was recorded a few times. The chain carries TRBV10-2 and TRBJ2-1, with a tentative D call TRBD1 (6 bases). There are 17 residues in the CDR3. CDR1 and CDR2 from the germline V gene are WSHSY and SAAADI. V lost 1 base and J lost 6, with 19 bases in between. The CDR3 loop reads CASSEWTGTLGPNEQFF. The CDR3 coding sequence is TGCGCCAGCAGTGAGTGGACCGGGACACTGGGGCCCAATGAGCAGTTCTTC.

The chain couples TRBV28 to TRBJ2-6; D is perhaps TRBD1 (5 bases). The CDR3 sequence is 17 residues long. Deletions cut 2 bases from V and 4 bases from J, with 15 bases between. CDR1 is MDHEN, CDR2 SYDVKM, per germline. For the CDR3, the DNA is TGTGCCAGCAGTTTAGGGCAGCAGGGCTTCGGGGCCAACGTCCTGACTTTC. Its translation: CASSLGQQGFGANVLTF.